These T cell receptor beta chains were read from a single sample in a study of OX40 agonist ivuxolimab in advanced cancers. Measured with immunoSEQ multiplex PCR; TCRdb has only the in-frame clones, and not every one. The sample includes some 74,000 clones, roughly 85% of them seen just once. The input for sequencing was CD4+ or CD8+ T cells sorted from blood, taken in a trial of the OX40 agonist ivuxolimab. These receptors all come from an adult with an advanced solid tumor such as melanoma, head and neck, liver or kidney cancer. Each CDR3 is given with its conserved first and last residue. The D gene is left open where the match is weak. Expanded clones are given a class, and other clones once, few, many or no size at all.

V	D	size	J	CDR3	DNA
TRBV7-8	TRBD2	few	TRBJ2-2	CASRWTLAVNTGELFF	TGTGCCAGCAGGTGGACCCTAGCGGTTAACACCGGGGAGCTGTTTTTT
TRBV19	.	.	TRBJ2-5	CASSEARKETQYF	TGTGCCAGTAGCGAGGCCAGAAAGGAGACCCAGTACTTC
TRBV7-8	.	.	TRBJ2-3	CASSLSRTGNTQYF	TGTGCCAGCAGCTTATCCAGGACGGGCAATACGCAGTATTTT
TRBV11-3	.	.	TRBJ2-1	CASSPYENEQFF	TGTGCCAGCAGCCCCTACGAAAATGAGCAGTTCTTC
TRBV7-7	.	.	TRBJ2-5	CASSLGDSDRETQYF	TGTGCCAGCAGCTTAGGTGACAGTGACCGGGAGACCCAGTACTTC
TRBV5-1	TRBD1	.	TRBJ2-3	CASSFSGTATDTQYF	TGCGCCAGCAGCTTTTCCGGGACAGCCACAGATACGCAGTATTTT
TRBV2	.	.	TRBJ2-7	CASSDQGYEQYF	TGTGCCAGCAGTGATCAGGGTTACGAGCAGTACTTC
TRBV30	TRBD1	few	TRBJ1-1	CAWIGQGAIEAFF	TGTGCCTGGATAGGACAGGGCGCGATTGAAGCTTTCTTT
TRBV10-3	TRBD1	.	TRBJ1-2	CAISSDRVYGYTF	TGTGCCATCAGTTCGGACAGGGTGTATGGCTACACCTTC
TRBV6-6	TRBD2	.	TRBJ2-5	CASSYRTSQETQYF	TGTGCCAGCAGTTACAGGACTAGCCAAGAGACCCAGTACTTC
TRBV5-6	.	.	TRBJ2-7	CASSLAYGQGLEQYF	TGTGCCAGCAGCTTGGCCTACGGGCAGGGACTGGAGCAGTACTTC
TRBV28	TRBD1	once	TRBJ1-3	CASSWDRVGNTIYF	TGTGCCAGCAGCTGGGACAGGGTTGGAAACACCATATATTTT
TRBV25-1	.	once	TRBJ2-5	CASNSEEWGQETQYF	TGTGCCAGCAACTCTGAGGAGTGGGGTCAAGAGACCCAGTACTTC
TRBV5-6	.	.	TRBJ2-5	CASSSDLETQYF	TGTGCCAGCAGCTCTGACTTGGAGACCCAGTACTTC
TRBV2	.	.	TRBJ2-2	CASSLKLGGNTGELFF	TGTGCCAGCAGTCTAAAACTCGGGGGAAACACCGGGGAGCTGTTTTTT
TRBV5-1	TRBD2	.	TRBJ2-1	CASSLRTSGPGDEQFF	TGCGCCAGCAGCCTGAGGACTAGCGGACCTGGGGATGAGCAGTTCTTC
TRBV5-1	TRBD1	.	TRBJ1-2	CASSQGTGNYGYTF	TGCGCCAGCAGCCAAGGGACAGGGAACTATGGCTACACCTTC
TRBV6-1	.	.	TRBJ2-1	CASTVEPSSYNEQFF	TGTGCCAGCACCGTAGAACCGAGCTCCTACAATGAGCAGTTCTTC
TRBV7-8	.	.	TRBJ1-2	CASSLNRDGYTF	TGTGCCAGCAGCCTTAACAGAGATGGCTACACCTTC
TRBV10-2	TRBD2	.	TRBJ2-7	CASSVASGRYEQYF	TGCGCCAGCAGTGTGGCTAGCGGGAGGTACGAGCAGTACTTC
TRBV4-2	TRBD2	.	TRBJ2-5	CASSQDGSSGGRETQYF	TGTGCCAGCAGCCAAGATGGGTCTAGCGGGGGAAGGGAGACCCAGTACTTC
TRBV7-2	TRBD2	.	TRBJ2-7	CASSLGAGLSYEQYF	TGTGCCAGCAGCTTGGGAGCGGGGCTCTCCTACGAGCAGTACTTC
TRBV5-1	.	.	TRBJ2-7	CASSPRAQSSYEQYF	TGCGCCAGCAGCCCCCGGGCCCAAAGCTCCTACGAGCAGTACTTC
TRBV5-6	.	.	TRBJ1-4	CASSLKGANEKLFF	TGTGCCAGCAGCTTGAAGGGAGCTAATGAAAAACTGTTTTTT
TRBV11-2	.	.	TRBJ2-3	CASRRQGTALTSTDTQYF	TGTGCCAGCAGGCGGCAGGGGACGGCCCTTACTAGCACAGATACGCAGTATTTT
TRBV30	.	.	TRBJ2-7	CAWSSGFSYEQYF	TGTGCCTGGTCTTCAGGGTTTTCCTACGAGCAGTACTTC
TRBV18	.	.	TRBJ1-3	CASSPLSGQGNTIYF	TGTGCCAGCTCACCGTTGTCCGGGCAGGGAAACACCATATATTTT
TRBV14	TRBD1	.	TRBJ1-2	CASSQMDRAIGYTF	TGTGCCAGCAGCCAGATGGACAGGGCTATCGGCTACACCTTC
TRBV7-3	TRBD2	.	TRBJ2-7	CASSLTSVSSYEQYF	TGTGCCAGCAGCTTGACTAGCGTAAGCTCCTACGAGCAGTACTTC
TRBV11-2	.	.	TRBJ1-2	CASSLDGNNYGYTF	TGTGCCAGCAGCTTAGATGGGAACAACTATGGCTACACCTTC
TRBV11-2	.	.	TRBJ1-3	CASSLDRGNSGNTIYF	TGTGCCAGCAGCTTAGATCGAGGCAACTCTGGAAACACCATATATTTT
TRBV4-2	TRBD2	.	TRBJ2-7	CASSQDINGGLAESYEQYF	TGTGCCAGCAGCCAAGATATAAATGGGGGACTAGCAGAAAGCTACGAGCAGTACTTC
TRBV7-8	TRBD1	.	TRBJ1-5	CASSWTGRYQPQHF	TGTGCCAGCAGCTGGACAGGGAGGTACCAGCCCCAGCATTTT
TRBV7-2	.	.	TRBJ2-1	CASSLVMGEGGFF	TGTGCCAGCAGCTTAGTGATGGGAGAGGGAGGGTTCTTC
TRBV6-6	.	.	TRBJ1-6	CASSYVTIDSPLHF	TGTGCCAGCAGTTACGTCACAATAGATTCACCCCTCCACTTT
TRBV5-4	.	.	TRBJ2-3	CASSQQAGLGNTDTQYF	TGTGCCAGCAGCCAACAGGCGGGCTTGGGCAACACAGATACGCAGTATTTT
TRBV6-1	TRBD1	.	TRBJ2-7	CASSERDRATYEQYF	TGTGCCAGCAGTGAACGGGACAGGGCAACCTACGAGCAGTACTTC
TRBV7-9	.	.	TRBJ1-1	CASSLAQGNTEAFF	TGTGCCAGCAGCTTAGCACAGGGCAACACTGAAGCTTTCTTT
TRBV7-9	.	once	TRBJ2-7	CASSFGSGSYEQYF	TGTGCCAGCAGCTTCGGATCGGGCAGCTACGAGCAGTACTTC
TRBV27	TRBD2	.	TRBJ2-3	CASSLTPGTSGRVSTDTQYF	TGTGCCAGCAGCCTTACCCCCGGGACTAGCGGGAGGGTAAGCACAGATACGCAGTATTTT
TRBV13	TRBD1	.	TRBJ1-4	CASSSQGVGEKLFF	TGTGCCAGCAGCTCTCAGGGGGTTGGTGAAAAACTGTTTTTT
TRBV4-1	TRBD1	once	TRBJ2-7	CASSQGQGPSYEQYF	TGCGCCAGCAGCCAAGGACAGGGGCCATCCTACGAGCAGTACTTC
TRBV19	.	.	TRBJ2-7	CASSIGRDGSYEQYF	TGTGCCAGTAGTATAGGCCGGGACGGATCCTACGAGCAGTACTTC
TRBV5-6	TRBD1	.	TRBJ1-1	CASRAGTANTEAFF	TGTGCCAGCAGGGCCGGGACAGCTAACACTGAAGCTTTCTTT
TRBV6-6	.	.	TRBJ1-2	CASSYSDFVSGYTF	TGTGCCAGCAGTTACTCGGACTTCGTCAGTGGCTACACCTTC
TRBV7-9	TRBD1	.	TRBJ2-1	CASSRTGGPNEQFF	TGTGCCAGCAGCCGGACAGGGGGTCCGAATGAGCAGTTCTTC
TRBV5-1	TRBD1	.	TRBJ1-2	CASSRAGQGDYGYTF	TGCGCCAGCAGCCGCGCGGGACAGGGAGACTATGGCTACACCTTC
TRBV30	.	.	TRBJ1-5	CAWSGWGGNQPQHF	TGTGCCTGGAGTGGGTGGGGGGGGAATCAGCCCCAGCATTTT
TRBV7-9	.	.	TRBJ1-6	CASRSGSDNSPLHF	TGTGCCAGCAGGTCCGGGTCGGATAATTCACCCCTCCACTTT
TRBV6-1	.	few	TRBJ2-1	CASSTGTTGNEQFF	TGTGCCAGCTCGACAGGGACTACGGGCAATGAGCAGTTCTTC
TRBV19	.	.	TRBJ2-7	CASSIGGGGQTYEQYF	TGTGCCAGTAGTATAGGGGGAGGGGGACAGACCTACGAGCAGTACTTC
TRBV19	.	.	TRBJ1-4	CASSDGGGMEKLFF	TGTGCCAGTAGCGATGGCGGGGGAATGGAAAAACTGTTTTTT
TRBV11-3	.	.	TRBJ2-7	CASSLDWTSGEQYF	TGTGCCAGCAGCTTAGATTGGACATCCGGGGAGCAGTACTTC
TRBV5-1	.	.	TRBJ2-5	CASSTVDRPETQYF	TGCGCCAGCAGCACGGTGGACCGGCCGGAGACCCAGTACTTC
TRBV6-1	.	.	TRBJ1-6	CASSTYNSPLHF	TGTGCCAGCAGTACCTATAATTCACCCCTCCACTTT